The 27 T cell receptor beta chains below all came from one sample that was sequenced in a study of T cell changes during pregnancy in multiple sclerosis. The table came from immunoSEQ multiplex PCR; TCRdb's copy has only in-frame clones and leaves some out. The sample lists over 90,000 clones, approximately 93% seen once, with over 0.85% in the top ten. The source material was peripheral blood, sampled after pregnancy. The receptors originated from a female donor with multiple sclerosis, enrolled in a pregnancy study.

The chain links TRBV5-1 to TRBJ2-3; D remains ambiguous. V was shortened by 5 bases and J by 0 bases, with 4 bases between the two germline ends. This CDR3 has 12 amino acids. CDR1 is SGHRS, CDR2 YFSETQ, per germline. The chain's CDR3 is CASRQSTDTQYF. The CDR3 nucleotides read TGCGCCAGCAGGCAGAGCACAGATACGCAGTATTTT. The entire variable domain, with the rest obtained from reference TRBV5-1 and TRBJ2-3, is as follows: KAGVTQTPRYLIKTRGQQVTLSCSPISGHRSVSWYQQTPGQGLQFLFEYFSETQRNKGNFPGRFSGRQFSNSRSEMNVSTLELGDSALYLCASRQSTDTQYFGPGTRLTVL.

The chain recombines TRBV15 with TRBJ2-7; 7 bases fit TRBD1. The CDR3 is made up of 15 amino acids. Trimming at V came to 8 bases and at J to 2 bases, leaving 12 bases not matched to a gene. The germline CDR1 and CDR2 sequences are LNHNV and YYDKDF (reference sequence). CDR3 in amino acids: CATGGRQGATYEQYF. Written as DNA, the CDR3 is TGTGCCACCGGGGGTCGACAGGGTGCAACCTACGAGCAGTACTTC.

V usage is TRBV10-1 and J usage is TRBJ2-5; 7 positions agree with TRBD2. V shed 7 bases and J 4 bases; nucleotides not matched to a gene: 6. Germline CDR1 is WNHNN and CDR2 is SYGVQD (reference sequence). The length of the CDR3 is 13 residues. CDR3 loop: CASIPGRGETQYF. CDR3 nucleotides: TGCGCCAGCATACCAGGGAGGGGAGAGACCCAGTACTTC.

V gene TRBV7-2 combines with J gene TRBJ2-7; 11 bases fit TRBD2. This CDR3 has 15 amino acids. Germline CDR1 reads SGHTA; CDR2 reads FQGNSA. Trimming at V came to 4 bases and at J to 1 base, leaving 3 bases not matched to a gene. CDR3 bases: TGTGCCAGCAGCTCGAGACTAGCGGGGTCCTACGAGCAGTACTTC. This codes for CASSSRLAGSYEQYF.

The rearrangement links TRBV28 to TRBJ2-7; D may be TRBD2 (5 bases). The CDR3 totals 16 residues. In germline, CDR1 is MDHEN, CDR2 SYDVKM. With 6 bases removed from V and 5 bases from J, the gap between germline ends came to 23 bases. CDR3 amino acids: CASSLWTGVLVNEQYF. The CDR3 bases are TGTGCCAGCAGCCTCTGGACTGGGGTCTTGGTCAACGAGCAGTACTTC.

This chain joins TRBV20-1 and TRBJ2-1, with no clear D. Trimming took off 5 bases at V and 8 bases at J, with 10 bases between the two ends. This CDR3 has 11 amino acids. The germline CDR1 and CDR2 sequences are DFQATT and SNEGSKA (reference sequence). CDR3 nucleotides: TGCAGTGCTCTAGAGCGCTATGAGCAGTTCTTC. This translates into CSALERYEQFF.

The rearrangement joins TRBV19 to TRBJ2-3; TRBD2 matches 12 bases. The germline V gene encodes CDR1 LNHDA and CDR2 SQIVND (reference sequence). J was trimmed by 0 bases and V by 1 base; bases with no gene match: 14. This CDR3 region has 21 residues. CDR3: CASSIATPWASGRASTDTQYF. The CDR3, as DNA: TGTGCCAGTAGTATAGCTACCCCCTGGGCTAGCGGGAGGGCTAGCACAGATACGCAGTATTTT.

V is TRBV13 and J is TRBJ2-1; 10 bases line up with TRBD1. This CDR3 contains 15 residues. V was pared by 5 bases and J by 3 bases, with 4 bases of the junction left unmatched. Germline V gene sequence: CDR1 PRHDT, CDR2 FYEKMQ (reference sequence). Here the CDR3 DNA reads TGTGCCAGCAGCGTCCGGGACAGGGGCTACAATGAGCAGTTCTTC. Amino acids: CASSVRDRGYNEQFF.

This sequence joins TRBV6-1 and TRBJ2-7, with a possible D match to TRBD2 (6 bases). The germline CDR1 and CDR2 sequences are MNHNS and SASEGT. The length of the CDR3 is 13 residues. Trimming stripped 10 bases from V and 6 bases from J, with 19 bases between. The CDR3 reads CATPTSLLGEQYF. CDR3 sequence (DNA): TGTGCCACCCCGACTAGTCTTCTTGGCGAGCAGTACTTC.

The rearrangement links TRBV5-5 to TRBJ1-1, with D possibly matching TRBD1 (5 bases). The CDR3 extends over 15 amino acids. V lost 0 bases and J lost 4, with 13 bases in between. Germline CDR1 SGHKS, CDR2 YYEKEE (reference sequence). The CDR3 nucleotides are TGTGCCAGCAGCTTGGTATCAGGGTTTGGCACTGAAGCTTTCTTT. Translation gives CASSLVSGFGTEAFF.

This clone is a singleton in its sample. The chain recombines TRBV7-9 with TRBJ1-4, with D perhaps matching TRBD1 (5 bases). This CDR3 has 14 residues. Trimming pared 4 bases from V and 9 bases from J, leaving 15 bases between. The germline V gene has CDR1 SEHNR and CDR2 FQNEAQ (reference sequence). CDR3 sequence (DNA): TGTGCCAGCAGCTCGGGACCCGGCGGGAAAAAACTGTTTTTT. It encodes CASSSGPGGKKLFF.

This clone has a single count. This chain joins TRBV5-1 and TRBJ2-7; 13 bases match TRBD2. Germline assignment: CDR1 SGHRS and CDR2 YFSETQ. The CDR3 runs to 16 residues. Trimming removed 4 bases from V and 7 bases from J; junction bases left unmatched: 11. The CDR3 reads CASSAGTSGKGREQYF. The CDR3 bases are TGCGCCAGCAGCGCCGGGACTAGCGGGAAGGGTCGGGAGCAGTACTTC.

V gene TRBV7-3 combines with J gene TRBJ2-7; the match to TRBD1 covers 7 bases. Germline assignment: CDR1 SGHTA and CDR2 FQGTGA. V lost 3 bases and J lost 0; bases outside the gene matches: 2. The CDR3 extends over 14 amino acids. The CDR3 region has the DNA TGTGCCAGCAGCTTTGCAGGGGGCTCCTACGAGCAGTACTTC. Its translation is CASSFAGGSYEQYF.

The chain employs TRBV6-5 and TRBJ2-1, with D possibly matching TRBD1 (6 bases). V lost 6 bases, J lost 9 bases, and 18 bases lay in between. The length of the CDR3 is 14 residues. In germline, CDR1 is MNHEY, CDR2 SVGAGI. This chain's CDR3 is CASSTWGQDGEQFF. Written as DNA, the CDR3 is TGTGCCAGCAGCACTTGGGGGCAGGACGGTGAGCAGTTCTTC.

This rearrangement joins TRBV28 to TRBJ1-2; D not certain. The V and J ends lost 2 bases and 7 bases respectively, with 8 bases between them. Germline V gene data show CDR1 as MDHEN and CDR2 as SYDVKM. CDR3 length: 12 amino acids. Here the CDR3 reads CASSLQRIGYTF. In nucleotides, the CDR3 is TGTGCCAGCAGTTTACAGAGGATTGGCTACACCTTC.

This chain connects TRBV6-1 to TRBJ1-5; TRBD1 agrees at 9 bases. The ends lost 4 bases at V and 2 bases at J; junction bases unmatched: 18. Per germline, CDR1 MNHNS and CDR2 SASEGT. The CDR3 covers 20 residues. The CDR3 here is CASSVHNRDRVVWGNQPQHF. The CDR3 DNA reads TGTGCCAGCAGTGTACATAACCGGGACAGGGTGGTATGGGGCAATCAGCCCCAGCATTTT.

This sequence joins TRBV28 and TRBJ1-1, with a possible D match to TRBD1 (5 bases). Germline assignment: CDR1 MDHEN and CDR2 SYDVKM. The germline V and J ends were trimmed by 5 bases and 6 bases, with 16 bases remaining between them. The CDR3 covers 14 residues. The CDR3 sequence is CASSPRGGRAEAFF. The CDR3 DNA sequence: TGTGCCAGCAGTCCTCGGGGGGGTAGGGCTGAAGCTTTCTTT.

CDR3 coding DNA: TGTGCCAGCAGTTTGAGGACTTCCGGGGCCAACGTCCTGACTTTC. It codes for CASSLRTSGANVLTF. The V gene is TRBV27, the J gene TRBJ2-6; tentative D call: TRBD2 (5 bases). V was shortened by 3 bases and J by 4 bases, with 10 bases between the two germline ends. This CDR3 contains 15 residues. Germline CDR1 is MNHEY and CDR2 is SMNVEV (reference sequence). Together with reference TRBV27 and TRBJ2-6, the CDR3 gives the full variable domain: EAQVTQNPRYLITVTGKKLTVTCSQNMNHEYMSWYRQDPGLGLRQIYYSMNVEVTDKGDVPEGYKVSRKEKRNFPLILESPSPNQTSLYFCASSLRTSGANVLTFGAGSRLTVL.

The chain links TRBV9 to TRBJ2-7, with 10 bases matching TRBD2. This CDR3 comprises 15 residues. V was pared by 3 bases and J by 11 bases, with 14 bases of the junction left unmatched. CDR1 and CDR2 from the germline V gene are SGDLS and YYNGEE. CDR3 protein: CASSARGLAGAPEYF. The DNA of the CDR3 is TGTGCCAGCAGCGCTCGGGGGCTAGCGGGAGCTCCGGAGTACTTC.

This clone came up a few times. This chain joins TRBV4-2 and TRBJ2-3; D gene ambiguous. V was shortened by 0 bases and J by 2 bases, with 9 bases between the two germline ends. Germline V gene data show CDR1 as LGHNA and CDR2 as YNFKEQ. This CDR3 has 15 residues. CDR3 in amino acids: CASSQDTGSTDTQYF. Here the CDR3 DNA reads TGTGCCAGCAGCCAAGATACGGGTTCCACAGATACGCAGTATTTT.

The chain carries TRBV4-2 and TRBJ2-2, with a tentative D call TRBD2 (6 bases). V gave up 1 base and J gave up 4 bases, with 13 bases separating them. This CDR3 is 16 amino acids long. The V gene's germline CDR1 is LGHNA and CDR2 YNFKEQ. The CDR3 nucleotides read TGTGCCAGCAGCCAAGGGCAGGGCGGGGTCACCGGGGAGCTGTTTTTT. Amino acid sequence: CASSQGQGGVTGELFF.

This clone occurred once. The CDR3 spells CASSPKAGVHSGNTIYF. The CDR3 coding sequence is TGTGCCAGCTCACCAAAGGCGGGGGTCCACTCTGGAAACACCATATATTTT. The rearrangement uses TRBV18 and TRBJ1-3, with D maybe TRBD1 (5 bases). The V and J ends lost 2 bases and 0 bases respectively, with 14 bases between them. Germline V CDR1 and CDR2: KGHSH, LQKENI. This CDR3 comprises 17 residues.

The CDR3 here is CASSSRLVAEQYF. The CDR3 nucleotides read TGTGCCAGCAGTTCAAGACTAGTCGCCGAGCAGTACTTC. The genes are TRBV27 and TRBJ2-7; tentatively, D is TRBD2 (6 bases). The CDR3 extends over 13 amino acids. CDR1 and CDR2 (germline): MNHEY, SMNVEV (reference sequence). Trimming cost V 4 bases and J 6 bases, with 13 bases left between them.

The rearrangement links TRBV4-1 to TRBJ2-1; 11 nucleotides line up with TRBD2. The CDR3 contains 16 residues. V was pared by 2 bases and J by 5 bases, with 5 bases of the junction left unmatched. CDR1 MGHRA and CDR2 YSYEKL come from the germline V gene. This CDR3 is CASSQSGTSGDNEQFF. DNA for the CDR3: TGCGCCAGCAGCCAAAGCGGGACTAGCGGAGACAATGAGCAGTTCTTC.

The CDR3 reads CASSLVGLAGGGEQYF. In nucleotides, the CDR3 is TGTGCCAGCAGCTTAGTGGGGCTAGCGGGAGGTGGTGAGCAGTACTTC. V usage is TRBV7-2 and J usage is TRBJ2-7, with TRBD2 identical over 11 bases. The CDR3 is 16 residues long. Per germline, CDR1 SGHTA and CDR2 FQGNSA. Losses at the gene ends were 1 base for V and 7 bases for J; bases not matched to a gene: 9.

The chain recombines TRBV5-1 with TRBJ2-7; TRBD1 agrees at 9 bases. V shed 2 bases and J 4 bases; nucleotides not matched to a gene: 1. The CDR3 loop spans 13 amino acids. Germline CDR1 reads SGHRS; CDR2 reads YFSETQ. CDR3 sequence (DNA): TGCGCCAGCAGCTTAGGGACAGGGTACGAGCAGTACTTC. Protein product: CASSLGTGYEQYF.

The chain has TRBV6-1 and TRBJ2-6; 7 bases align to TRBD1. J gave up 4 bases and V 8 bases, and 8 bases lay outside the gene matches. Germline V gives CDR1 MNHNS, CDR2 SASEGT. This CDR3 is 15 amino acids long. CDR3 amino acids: CASLPTGRGANVLTF. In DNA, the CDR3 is TGTGCCAGCCTGCCGACAGGGAGAGGGGCCAACGTCCTGACTTTC.